This TCR beta chain derives from a study of blood T cell repertoires in COVID-19 (dated by TCRdb to between 2020 and 2021). Study-wide context: Collaborator samples came from the United States, Italy and Spain and covered acute and convalescent phases of COVID-19. Subjects who had been exposed to COVID-19, were actively infected with it, or had recovered from it provided the deeply sampled blood TCRbeta repertoires that made up the dataset. A freely available public database, intended as a resource for researchers studying the immune response to SARS-CoV-2, is where the repertoires were released. The samples were drawn from the first 160 participants of the ongoing ImmuneRACE study and from 950 to 1,500 subjects provided by 6 global collaborators. Where available, HLA class I and class II types were taken from metadata supplied by the sample provider and were not determined by assay-based typing. Sample metadata almost always included a de-identified subject ID, COVID-19 status, age in years and sex. The prospective study material was composed of cDNA or gDNA derived from T cells, B-cell-depleted T cells, or PBMCs. The investigation overall reported the following: Clinical and demographic metadata were provided uncurated, with the amount varying by source and participant.

Deletion took 7 bases off V and 1 base off J, with a span of 10 bases between the germline ends. The CDR3 holds 14 amino acids from the cysteine to the phenylalanine. Just the 42-base CDR3 DNA is kept, in frame starting at base 1. CDR1 and CDR2, looked up from the germline V gene (reference sequence), are MNHEY and SMNVEV. This clone has a handful of counts. Its antigen specificity is not known. Base qualities are not at hand, and no much larger clone is one base apart. TCRbeta CDR3 regions were amplified from genomic DNA using the immunoSEQ Assay, a bias-controlled multiplex PCR. On the authors' methods: Nucleated cell counts per sample were estimated from amplification of reference gene primers within the assay. To quantify the absolute abundance of each unique TCRbeta CDR3 rearrangement, sequence reads were collapsed and filtered. For each sample, productive Simpson clonality was calculated by taking the square root of Simpson's diversity index across productive rearrangements. TCRdb stores this immuneACCESS table with in-frame sequences only. Part of the clones is absent; in the studies checked, under half of the shortfall reflects unresolved V genes, and no reason is known for the rest. The D gene and trimming were derived from the DNA, and the V and J assignments and clone size from that table. The sample includes approximately 160,000 clones, with over 70% observed a single time. 2.5% to 3% of the sample is held by the ten biggest clonotypes.

The collaborating institutions used their own protocols to collect whole blood in K2EDTA tubes. For TCRbeta analysis, collaborator samples were shipped as frozen whole blood, as isolated PBMCs, or as DNA extracted from either sample type. Sample: peripheral blood. This receptor was taken from a woman in her fifties or sixties with acute or convalescent COVID-19. Recombination linked TRBV27 to TRBJ2-2; confidence is insufficient to name the D gene. Here is the DNA: TGTGCCAGCACCTATCTAGGGAACACCGGGGAGCTGTTTTTT. Its amino acids are CASTYLGNTGELFF.